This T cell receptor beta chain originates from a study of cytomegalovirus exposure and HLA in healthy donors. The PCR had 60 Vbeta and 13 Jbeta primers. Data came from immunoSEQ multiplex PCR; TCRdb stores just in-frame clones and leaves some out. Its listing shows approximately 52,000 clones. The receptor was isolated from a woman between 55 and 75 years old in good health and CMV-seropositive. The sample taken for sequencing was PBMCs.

The CDR3 DNA reads TGTGCCATCAGTGGGGGGACACCCATGGAAGCTTTCTTT. Protein sequence: CAISGGTPMEAFF. V is TRBV10-3 and J is TRBJ1-1; D may be TRBD1 (6 bases). Germline lookup yields CDR1 ENHRY and CDR2 SYGVKD. The V end was cut by 4 bases, the J end by 8 bases, with 14 bases between. The CDR3 consists of 13 residues.